This TCR beta chain was profiled in a study of beta chain features in type 1 diabetes. One heparinised draw of blood, averaging about 120 mL, came from each donor. Cell sorting via CD45RO/CCR7/CD25/CD127/CD95/CD27 was performed to obtain CD4+ naive, central memory, regulatory and stem cell-like memory cells. Germline CDR1 is SGHTA and CDR2 is FQGTGA. V lost 5 bases to trimming and J lost 0 bases, with 11 bases between them. This CDR3 is 16 amino acids long. Expressed TCRB transcripts were sequenced, since all the RNA that had been isolated was reverse transcribed. There were 3.5 million or so reads on average in the naive, central memory and regulatory T cell samples. TCRdb keeps only in-frame clones here, not all; method: immunoSEQ multiplex PCR. The repertoire consists of about 620,000 clones, with about 14% occurring once and the leading ten covering about 0.087%.

The rearrangement uses TRBV7-3 and TRBJ2-6; the D is unclear. The TCR originated in a man aged 18 to 29 in good health. Sequencing used naive CD4+ T cells from blood. CDR3 protein: CASSPRARSGANVLTF. The CDR3 bases are TGTGCCAGCAGCCCAAGGGCCCGCTCTGGGGCCAACGTCCTGACTTTC.